What follows describes a single TCR beta chain. This sample was taken from a study of blood T cell repertoires in COVID-19. Study details: Spain, Italy and the United States supplied samples that represented acute and convalescent COVID-19. Sample material is recorded as cDNA or gDNA derived from T cells, B-cell-depleted T cells, or PBMCs.

Profiled with immunoSEQ multiplex PCR; TCRdb holds only in-frame clones, not every one. Of approximately 210,000 clones detected, 81% appear once; the ten largest clones hold about 8.9%. Per germline, CDR1 KGHSH and CDR2 LQKENI. The CDR3 loop spans 13 amino acids. Trimming removed 2 bases from V and 6 bases from J, with 10 bases in between. The chain combines TRBV18 with TRBJ1-2; D is possibly TRBD1 (6 bases). This clonotype was obtained from a woman aged 45-65 years with acute COVID-19. Sequencing used PBMCs or T cells enriched from blood (not recorded which). As DNA, the CDR3 is TGTGCCAGCTCACCAGCGGCAGGGGATGGCTACACCTTC. Amino acids: CASSPAAGDGYTF.